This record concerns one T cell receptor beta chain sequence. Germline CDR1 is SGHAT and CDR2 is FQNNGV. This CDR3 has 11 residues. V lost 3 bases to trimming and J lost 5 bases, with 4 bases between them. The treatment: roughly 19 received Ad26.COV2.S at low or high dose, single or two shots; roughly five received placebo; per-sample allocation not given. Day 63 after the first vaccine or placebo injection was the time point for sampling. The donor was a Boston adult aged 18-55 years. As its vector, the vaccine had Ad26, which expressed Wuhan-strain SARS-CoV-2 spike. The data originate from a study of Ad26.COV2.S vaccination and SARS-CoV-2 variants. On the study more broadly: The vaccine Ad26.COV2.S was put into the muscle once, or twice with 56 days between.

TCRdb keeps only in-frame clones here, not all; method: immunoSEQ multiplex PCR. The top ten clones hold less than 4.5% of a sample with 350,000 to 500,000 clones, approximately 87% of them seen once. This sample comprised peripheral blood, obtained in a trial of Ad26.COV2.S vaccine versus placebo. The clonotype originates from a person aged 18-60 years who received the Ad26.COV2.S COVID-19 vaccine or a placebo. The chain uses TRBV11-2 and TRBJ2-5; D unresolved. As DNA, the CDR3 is TGTGCCAGCAGCTTTAAGGAGACCCAGTACTTC. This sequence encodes CASSFKETQYF.